The present entry profiles one T cell receptor (beta chain) with its context. Its target is not known. TCR beta CDR3 sequences were amplified from RNA transcripts. HTBI primers were used for first-round RT-PCR of the TCR CDR3. TCRdb reprocessed the multiplex PCR reads via MiXCR and lists one record per CDR3 protein. Here the sample spans approximately 510,000 distinct CDR3 sequences, more than 20% being singletons. The sample is drawn from a study of T cells in Graves' hyperthyroidism and ophthalmopathy. Regarding the study as a whole: Blood samples included most of the expanded thyroid clonotypes exceeding 0.001.

Patients were excluded for uncontrolled infection, other autoimmune disease, pregnancy or lactation. Every diagnosis used clinical symptoms, serum thyroxine and TRAb, thyroid ultrasound and orbital computed tomography. Source material: blood. The sequence was collected from a man between 18 and 35 years old with Graves' hyperthyroidism.

The CDR3 nucleotides are TGTGCCAGCACCCCCCAGGGGCCGAGCAATCAGCCCCAGCATTTT. This gives the protein CASTPQGPSNQPQHF. The V and J genes are TRBV6-1 and TRBJ1-5; perhaps TRBD1 as D (6 bases). V dropped 7 bases and J dropped 1 base, with 14 bases sitting between them. The CDR3 has 15 amino acids. CDR1 is MNHNS, CDR2 SASEGT, per germline.